This is a list of T cell receptor beta chains from one sample in a study of cytomegalovirus exposure and HLA in healthy donors. Clones were read by immunoSEQ multiplex PCR, and TCRdb kept only the in-frame ones, dropping some. This table has approximately 79,000 clones, under 80% appearing once. Specimen: PBMCs. These receptors were taken from a male donor in good health and CMV-seropositive. The CDR3 runs from the conserved cysteine through the conserved F or W. A D gene is named only where the DNA matches it firmly. The size field is filled for only some rows; it gives once, few, many or a size class.

V gene	J gene	clone size	D gene	CDR3 DNA	CDR3 protein
TRBV27	TRBJ2-3	-	TRBD2	TGTGCCAGCAGTACCTTAGCGGGGGGCAGGGGTACGCAGTATTTT	CASSTLAGGRGTQYF
TRBV2	TRBJ1-1	-	TRBD1	TGTGCCAGCAGTGAATTGCAGGGGGCGAGCACTGAAGCTTTCTTT	CASSELQGASTEAFF
TRBV5-4	TRBJ1-4	-	-	TGTGCCAGCAGCTTGGAGGGGGTCCCTGAAAAACTGTTTTTT	CASSLEGVPEKLFF
TRBV11-2	TRBJ2-1	once	TRBD1	TGTGCCAGCAGCTTGCGGCAGGGGGCGTGGAATGAGCAGTTCTTC	CASSLRQGAWNEQFF
TRBV7-2	TRBJ1-1	-	-	TGTGCCAGCAGCCAACTAGAGAACACTGAAGCTTTCTTT	CASSQLENTEAFF
TRBV11-1	TRBJ2-7	few	-	TGTGCCAGCAGCCTATCTAGCGTCGGCTACGAGCAGTACTTC	CASSLSSVGYEQYF
TRBV6-4	TRBJ1-1	once	-	TGTGCCAGCAGTGACAGTAGAGTGTGGACTGAAGCTTTCTTT	CASSDSRVWTEAFF
TRBV5-1	TRBJ2-1	-	-	TGCGCCAGCAGCTTGGCTTTTGATGAGCAGTTCTTC	CASSLAFDEQFF
TRBV18	TRBJ1-1	-	TRBD1	TGTGCCAGCTCTTTCTTTACCGGGACAGGGGTCACGAACACTGAAGCTTTCTTT	CASSFFTGTGVTNTEAFF
TRBV6-5	TRBJ2-1	-	-	TGTGCCAGCAGTAGGGGTGCTGGCTCCTACAATGAGCAGTTCTTC	CASSRGAGSYNEQFF
TRBV5-4	TRBJ1-5	-	-	TGTGCCAGCAGCTCTTACGGAGTCAATCAGCCCCAGCATTTT	CASSSYGVNQPQHF
TRBV18	TRBJ2-1	-	TRBD1	TGTGCCAGCTCATCCCGGGACAGCTCCTACAATGAGCAGTTCTTC	CASSSRDSSYNEQFF
TRBV27	TRBJ2-7	-	TRBD2	TGTGCCAGCAGTTGGACGGGGGGTACCTACGAGCAGTACTTC	CASSWTGGTYEQYF
TRBV6-6	TRBJ2-7	-	TRBD1	TGTGCCAGCAGCCAGTGGGGACAGGGCCCCGACGAGCAGTACTTC	CASSQWGQGPDEQYF
TRBV6-5	TRBJ1-2	-	-	TGTGCCAGCAGGGGGCTTCCGGGCTATGGCTACACCTTC	CASRGLPGYGYTF